This T cell receptor beta chain was found in a study of T cell responses to AZD1222 COVID-19 vaccine. As concerns this clone: The antigen is undetermined.

General study findings and limits: Among the donors, most were white British and more were female, and clonal diversity was possibly underestimated. Following two doses of AZD1222, Spike-specific TCR breadth and depth rose. Dominant CD4 TCR responses targeted spike regions 160-218 and 743-854.

Trimming removed 7 bases at V and 4 bases at J, with 8 bases between. The CDR3 consists of 12 residues. Clones were sequenced by immunoSEQ multiplex PCR, and TCRdb holds only the in-frame ones, with some missing. The sample shows about 140,000 clones, less than 95% of them seen only once. The sample consisted of peripheral blood, taken on day 0 of AZD1222 vaccination. The chain has TRBV12-3 or TRBV12-4 and TRBJ1-3, with D hard to call. The sequence was collected from an adult in good health. The DNA for the CDR3 is TGTGCCAGCAATACGCTCGGAAACACCATATATTTT. Translated, it gives CASNTLGNTIYF.